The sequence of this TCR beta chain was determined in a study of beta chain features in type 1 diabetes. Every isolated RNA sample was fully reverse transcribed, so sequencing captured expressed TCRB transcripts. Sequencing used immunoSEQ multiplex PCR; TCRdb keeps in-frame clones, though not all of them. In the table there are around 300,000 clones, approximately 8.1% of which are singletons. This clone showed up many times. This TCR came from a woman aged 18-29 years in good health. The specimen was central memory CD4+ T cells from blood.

For the CDR3, the DNA is TGTGCCAGCAGTTGGGCGGGGGCAATGGGAAATGGCTACACCTTC. It codes for CASSWAGAMGNGYTF. This chain connects TRBV28 to TRBJ1-2, with a possible D match to TRBD1 (6 bases). V was pared by 4 bases and J by 6 bases, with 18 bases between. The CDR3 has 15 residues. CDR1 MDHEN and CDR2 SYDVKM come from the germline V gene.